The sequence of this T cell receptor beta chain was determined in a study of blood T cells in healthy people across ages. Study results and limitations: Roughly linear age-related decline in beta diversity appeared, significant by age around 42.

A remark on this clonotype: Antigen unknown.

A second PCR of about 7 to 12 cycles used a sample-barcoded 5' primer and a J-beta primer mix. The template-switch adaptor was a 5' adaptor with 12 random nucleotides. It tagged each cDNA molecule. TCRdb redid the calling of the 5' RACE reads with MiXCR, one entry per CDR3 protein. The top ten hold 10% to 15% of the sample, which has about 1.1 million distinct CDR3 sequences, more than 30% seen once. The sequence derives from a man between 18 and 29 years old in good health. The sample comprised blood.

The CDR3 protein is CASSEDASSGNTIYF. In nucleotides, the CDR3 is TGTGCCAGCAGCGAAGACGCTAGCTCTGGAAACACCATATATTTT. The chain has TRBV7-6 and TRBJ1-3; D is uncertain. Per germline, CDR1 SGHVS and CDR2 FNYEAQ. The CDR3 has 15 residues. V lost 5 bases, J lost 0 bases, and 11 bases lay in between.